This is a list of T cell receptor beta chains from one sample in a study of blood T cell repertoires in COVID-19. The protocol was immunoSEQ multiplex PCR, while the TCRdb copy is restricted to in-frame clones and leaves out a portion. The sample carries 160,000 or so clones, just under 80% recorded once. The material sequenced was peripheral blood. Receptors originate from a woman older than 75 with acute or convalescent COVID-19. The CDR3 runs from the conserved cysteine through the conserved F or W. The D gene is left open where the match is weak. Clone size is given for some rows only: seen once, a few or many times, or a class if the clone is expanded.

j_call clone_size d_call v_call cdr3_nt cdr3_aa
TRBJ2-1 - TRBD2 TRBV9 TGTGCCAGCAGCGTCTTAGCGGGGCAAACCTACAATGAGCAGTTCTTC CASSVLAGQTYNEQFF
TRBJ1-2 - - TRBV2 TGTGCCAGCAGTGTAATACAGGATAGAGGTGGCTACACCTTC CASSVIQDRGGYTF
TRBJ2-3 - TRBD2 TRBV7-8 TGTGCCAGCAGCTTAGCTAGCGGGGGTTTTACAGATACGCAGTATTTT CASSLASGGFTDTQYF
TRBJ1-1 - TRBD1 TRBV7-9 TGTGCCAGCAGCATAGAGCCGGACAGGGCCACTGAAGCTTTCTTT CASSIEPDRATEAFF
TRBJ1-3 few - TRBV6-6 TGTGCCAGCAGCCAACAACAGACCTCTGGAAACACCATATATTTT CASSQQQTSGNTIYF
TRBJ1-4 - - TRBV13 TGTGCCAGCAGCTCACGTCGAGGGGGTACTAATGAAAAACTGTTTTTT CASSSRRGGTNEKLFF
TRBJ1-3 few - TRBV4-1 TGCGCCAGCAGCCAAGATTTCAGGGAATATGCTGGAAACACCATATATTTT CASSQDFREYAGNTIYF
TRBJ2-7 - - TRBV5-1 TGCGCCAGCAGCTATGGAGGCTACGAGCAGTACTTC CASSYGGYEQYF
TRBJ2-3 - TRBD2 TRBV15 TGTGCCACCAGCTCAATGCTAGCGGGAGGTGCAGATACGCAGTATTTT CATSSMLAGGADTQYF
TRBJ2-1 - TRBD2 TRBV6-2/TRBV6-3 TGTGCCAGCAGTTACCTTCTAGCGGGAGACTACAATGAGCAGTTCTTC CASSYLLAGDYNEQFF
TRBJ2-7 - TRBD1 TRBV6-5 TGTGCCAGCAGTTCGCCGGGACAGACGAATTACGAGCAGTACTTC CASSSPGQTNYEQYF
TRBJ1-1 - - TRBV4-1 TGCGCCAGCAGCCAAGCTAGAGGGACATCGACTTTCTTT CASSQARGTSTFF
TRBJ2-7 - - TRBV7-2 TGTGCCAGCAGCTTAGACTGGTTCTCCTACGAGCAGTACTTC CASSLDWFSYEQYF
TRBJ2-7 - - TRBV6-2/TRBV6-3 TGTGCCAGCAGTTACTCGGGCGAGTCCTACGAGCAGTACTTC CASSYSGESYEQYF
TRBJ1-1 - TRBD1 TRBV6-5 TGTGCCAGCAGTATACCGGGACAGTCGAACACTGAAGCTTTCTTT CASSIPGQSNTEAFF
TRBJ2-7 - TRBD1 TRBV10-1 TGCGCCAGCAGCCGGGACAGGACCTACGAGCAGTACTTC CASSRDRTYEQYF
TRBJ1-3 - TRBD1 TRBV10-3 TGTGCCATCAGTGCCACAATCGGACAGGGATCTGGAAACACCATATATTTT CAISATIGQGSGNTIYF